This is a list of T cell receptor beta chains from one sample in a study of blood T cells in healthy people across ages. TCRdb reanalysed the 5' RACE reads using MiXCR and keeps one entry per CDR3 protein. The table shows roughly 2 million distinct CDR3 sequences, with 49% occurring only once. Sample: blood. Every receptor here comes from a middle-aged woman in good health. Both conserved end residues are part of each CDR3. A D gene is named only where the DNA matches it firmly. Not every row has a clone size; where given, it reads once, few, many or a size class.

j_call: TRBJ2-3
v_call: TRBV27
d_call: .
clone_size: .
cdr3_length: 13
cdr3_nt: TGTGCCAGCAGTTTATCGGGGGGAGATGGGCAGTATTTT
cdr3_aa: CASSLSGGDGQYF

j_call: TRBJ2-5
v_call: TRBV7-2
d_call: .
clone_size: .
cdr3_length: 14
cdr3_nt: TGTGCCAGCAGCCCTGTGGTGAATCAAGAGACCCAGTACTTC
cdr3_aa: CASSPVVNQETQYF

j_call: TRBJ2-7
v_call: TRBV6-5
d_call: .
clone_size: .
cdr3_length: 14
cdr3_nt: TGTGCCAGCAAATCAGGGGTAGGGTTCCACGAGCAGTACTTC
cdr3_aa: CASKSGVGFHEQYF

j_call: TRBJ1-3
v_call: TRBV4-2
d_call: TRBD1
clone_size: .
cdr3_length: 17
cdr3_nt: TGTGCCAGCAGCCAGCCCAACCGGGACAGGGATGGAAACACCATATATTTT
cdr3_aa: CASSQPNRDRDGNTIYF

j_call: TRBJ2-7
v_call: TRBV20-1
d_call: TRBD2
clone_size: .
cdr3_length: 14
cdr3_nt: TGCAGTGCTAGGAGACTAGCGGGGGCCGGCGAGCAGTACTTC
cdr3_aa: CSARRLAGAGEQYF

j_call: TRBJ2-1
v_call: TRBV3-1
d_call: TRBD1
clone_size: many
cdr3_length: 15
cdr3_nt: TGTGCCAGCAGCCGGGGACAGAGCTCCTACAATGAGCAGTTCTTC
cdr3_aa: CASSRGQSSYNEQFF

j_call: TRBJ2-5
v_call: TRBV28
d_call: TRBD1
clone_size: .
cdr3_length: 15
cdr3_nt: TGTGCCAGCAGTGAGAACCGACAGGGGGGGGAGACCCAGTACTTC
cdr3_aa: CASSENRQGGETQYF

j_call: TRBJ2-7
v_call: TRBV27
d_call: .
clone_size: .
cdr3_length: 13
cdr3_nt: TGTGCCAGCAGTTCGTTCCGGGGCTACGAGCAGTACTTC
cdr3_aa: CASSSFRGYEQYF

j_call: TRBJ2-1
v_call: TRBV6-5
d_call: TRBD1
clone_size: .
cdr3_length: 13
cdr3_nt: TGTGCCAGCAGTTACTTTACAGGGGGTCAGCAGTTCTTC
cdr3_aa: CASSYFTGGQQFF

j_call: TRBJ1-2
v_call: TRBV3-1
d_call: .
clone_size: .
cdr3_length: 14
cdr3_nt: TGTGCCAGCAGCCCCGGACAGAATCGGAATGGCTACACCTTC
cdr3_aa: CASSPGQNRNGYTF

j_call: TRBJ2-1
v_call: TRBV7-9
d_call: .
clone_size: .
cdr3_length: 10
cdr3_nt: TGTGCCACCGGTCGCGGAGCGCAGTTCTTC
cdr3_aa: CATGRGAQFF